The present T cell receptor beta chain was sequenced within a study of cytomegalovirus exposure and HLA in healthy donors. In the study overall: Earlier, approximately 180 million T cells were analyzed, and 95 million to 140 million unique TCR beta sequences were found among them. Study outcomes and limitations: Later work showed greater clonal expansion in HLA-associated TCR beta chains than in equally common others. Later work associated more than 15,000 TCR beta sequences with HLA alleles at 0.05 false discovery rate.

The germline V gene has CDR1 SGHRS and CDR2 YFSETQ. After removal of 3 bases from V and 0 bases from J, the junction contained 5 bases not matched to a gene. This CDR3 has 18 residues. PCR used 60 Vbeta primers and 13 Jbeta primers. Profiling relied on immunoSEQ multiplex PCR, and the TCRdb table lists in-frame clones only, not all of them. This table holds tens of thousands of clones, about four fifths found once. On this clone: The target antigen is unknown.

This receptor was taken from a man under 40 in good health and CMV-seropositive. The material sequenced was PBMCs. The V and J genes are TRBV5-1 and TRBJ2-6; TRBD1 matches at 11 bases. The CDR3 loop is CASSWTGGARSGANVLTF. The CDR3, as DNA: TGCGCCAGCAGCTGGACAGGGGGCGCACGCTCTGGGGCCAACGTCCTGACTTTC.